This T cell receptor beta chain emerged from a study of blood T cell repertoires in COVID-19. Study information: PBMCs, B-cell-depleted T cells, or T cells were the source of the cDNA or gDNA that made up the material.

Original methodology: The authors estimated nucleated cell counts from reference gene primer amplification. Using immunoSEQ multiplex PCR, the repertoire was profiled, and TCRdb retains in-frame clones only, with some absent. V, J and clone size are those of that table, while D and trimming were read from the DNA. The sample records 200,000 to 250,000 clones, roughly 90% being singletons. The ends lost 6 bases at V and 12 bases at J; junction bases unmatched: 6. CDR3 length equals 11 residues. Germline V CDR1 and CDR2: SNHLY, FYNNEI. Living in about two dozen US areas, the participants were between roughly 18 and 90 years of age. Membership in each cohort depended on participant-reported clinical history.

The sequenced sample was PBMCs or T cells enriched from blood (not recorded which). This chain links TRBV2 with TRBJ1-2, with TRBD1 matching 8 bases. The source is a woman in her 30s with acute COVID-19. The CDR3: CASRETGGHTF. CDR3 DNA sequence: TGTGCCAGCAGAGAAACAGGGGGGCACACCTTC.